This T cell receptor (beta chain) was obtained from a study of blood T cell repertoires in COVID-19. Background on the study: Both acute and convalescent COVID-19 samples were obtained from the United States, Italy and Spain. T cells, B-cell-depleted T cells, or PBMCs provided the cDNA or gDNA that served as material.

Per the study methods: Amplifying reference gene primers gave estimates of nucleated cell counts. Some clones are missing from TCRdb's copy, which holds only in-frame ones; the method was immunoSEQ multiplex PCR. The DNA was the basis for D and trimming; V, J and clone size are from that table. The sample includes tens of thousands of clones, roughly four fifths of them seen just once. V was pared by 6 bases and J by 6 bases, with 11 bases of the junction left unmatched. Germline V gene data show CDR1 as WNHNN and CDR2 as SYGVQD (reference sequence). The CDR3 length is 15 residues. The receptor's source is an elderly woman with acute or convalescent COVID-19. J is TRBJ2-7 and V is TRBV10-1; 10 bases line up with TRBD2. Sequenced: peripheral blood. The CDR3 region has the DNA TGCGCCAGCAGCCGAGCGGGAGGGCCTGCTCGCGAGCAGTACTTC. Its protein is CASSRAGGPAREQYF.